Here is one T cell receptor beta chain with its context. What it recognizes is unknown. The data derive from a study of CD8 T cells in Susac syndrome. Whole-study results and caveats: The relatively small number of individuals in the TCR sequencing and HLA analysis was acknowledged by the study.

The RNA input was about 0.5 to 1 ug, and it was reverse transcribed with random hexamers. Coverage of TCR beta CDR3 amplification by immunoSEQ multiplex PCR extended to 54 Vbeta and 13 Jbeta. Via MiXCR, TCRdb re-called the immunoSEQ multiplex PCR reads, giving one row per CDR3 protein. The repertoire holds some 94,000 distinct CDR3 sequences, with about 95% as singletons. Sequencing of TCR beta covered CD8+ and CD4+ T cells obtained from blood. CDR1 is SEHNR and CDR2 is FQNEAQ in the germline V gene (reference sequence). The CDR3 length is 14 residues. The V and J ends lost 0 bases and 7 bases respectively, with 7 bases between them.

This receptor was identified in a human donor with Susac syndrome. The sample consisted of CD4+ T cells from PBMCs. The chain combines TRBV7-9 with TRBJ1-6; D call uncertain. The CDR3 loop reads CASSLADQNSPLHF. The CDR3 DNA is TGTGCCAGCAGCTTAGCGGACCAAAATTCACCCCTCCACTTT.